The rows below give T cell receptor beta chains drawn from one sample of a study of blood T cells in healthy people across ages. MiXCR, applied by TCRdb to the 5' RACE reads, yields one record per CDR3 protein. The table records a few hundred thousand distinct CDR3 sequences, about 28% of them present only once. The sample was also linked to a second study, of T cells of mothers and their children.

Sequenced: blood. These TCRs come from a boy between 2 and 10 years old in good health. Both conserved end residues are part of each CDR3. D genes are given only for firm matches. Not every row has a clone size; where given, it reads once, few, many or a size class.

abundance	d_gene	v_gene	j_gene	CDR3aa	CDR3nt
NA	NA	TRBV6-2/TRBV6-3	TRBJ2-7	CASSRADYEQYF	TGTGCCAGCAGCCGGGCAGACTACGAGCAGTACTTC
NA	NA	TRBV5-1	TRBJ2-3	CATNLDGKITDTQYF	TGCGCCACCAATCTGGACGGGAAAATCACAGATACGCAGTATTTT
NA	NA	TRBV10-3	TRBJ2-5	CAIRAGGQGPSEDF	TGTGCCATCAGAGCGGGGGGACAGGGGCCCAGTGAGGACTTC
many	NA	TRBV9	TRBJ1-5	CASSVDGSNQPQHF	TGTGCCAGCAGCGTAGATGGCAGCAATCAGCCCCAGCATTTT
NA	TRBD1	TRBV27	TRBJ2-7	CASRPLFTDRGYEQYF	TGTGCCAGCCGGCCCCTGTTTACCGACAGGGGCTACGAGCAGTACTTC
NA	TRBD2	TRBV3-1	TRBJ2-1	CASRQTPGREVYNEQFF	TGTGCCAGCAGGCAAACTCCAGGGCGGGAGGTCTACAATGAGCAGTTCTTC
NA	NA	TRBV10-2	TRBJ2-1	CASSEYHASMGNEQFF	TGCGCCAGCAGTGAGTACCACGCCTCCATGGGGAATGAGCAGTTCTTC
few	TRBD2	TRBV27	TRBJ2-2	CASSFPTSGATSNTGELFF	TGTGCCAGCAGTTTCCCGACTAGCGGGGCGACATCGAACACCGGGGAGCTGTTTTTT
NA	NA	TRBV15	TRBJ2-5	CATSRGTDTQETQYF	TGTGCCACCAGCAGAGGTACAGACACACAAGAGACCCAGTACTTC
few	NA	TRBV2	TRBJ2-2	CASSEGGTNTGELFF	TGTGCCAGCAGTGAGGGGGGTACGAACACCGGGGAGCTGTTTTTT
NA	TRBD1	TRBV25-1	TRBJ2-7	CASAQSGGREQYF	TGTGCCAGCGCTCAATCAGGGGGAAGGGAGCAGTACTTC
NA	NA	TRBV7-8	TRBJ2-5	CASSLRLWQETQYF	TGTGCCAGCAGCTTGCGACTGTGGCAAGAGACCCAGTACTTC
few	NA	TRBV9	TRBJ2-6	CASSVARGAGANVLTF	TGTGCCAGCAGCGTAGCAAGGGGGGCTGGGGCCAACGTCCTGACTTTC
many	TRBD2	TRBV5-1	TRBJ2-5	CASSLTGGNQETQYF	TGCGCCAGCAGCTTGACGGGGGGAAACCAAGAGACCCAGTACTTC
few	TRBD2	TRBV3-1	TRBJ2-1	CASSQDRKRGPLEFF	TGTGCCAGCAGCCAAGATCGGAAGCGGGGCCCTCTCGAGTTCTTC
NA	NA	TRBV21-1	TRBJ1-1	CASSKTTDLNTEAFF	TGTGCCAGCAGCAAAACGACAGATTTGAACACTGAAGCTTTCTTT
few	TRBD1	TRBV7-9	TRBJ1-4	CASSRPSPVSGTGLEKLFF	TGTGCCAGCAGCCGGCCTTCTCCCGTTTCCGGGACAGGGCTTGAAAAACTGTTTTTT
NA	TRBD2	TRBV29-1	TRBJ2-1	CSVEGRASGGAVNEQFF	TGCAGCGTTGAAGGGCGGGCTAGCGGGGGGGCCGTCAATGAGCAGTTCTTC
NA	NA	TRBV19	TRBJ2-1	CASSRRPSSYNEQFF	TGTGCCAGTAGTAGACGACCTAGCTCCTACAATGAGCAGTTCTTC
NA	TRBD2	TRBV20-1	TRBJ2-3	CSARDIGLAGVYTDTQYF	TGCAGTGCTAGAGATATCGGACTAGCGGGAGTCTACACAGATACGCAGTATTTT
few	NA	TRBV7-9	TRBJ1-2	CASSFGGAANGYTF	TGTGCCAGCAGCTTTGGGGGGGCGGCGAATGGCTACACCTTC
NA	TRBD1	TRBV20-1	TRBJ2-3	CSARGDRGIATQYF	TGCAGTGCTAGAGGTGACAGGGGAATTGCTACGCAGTATTTT
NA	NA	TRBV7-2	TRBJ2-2	CASRTKSGGTGELFF	TGTGCCAGCAGGACAAAATCGGGCGGAACCGGGGAGCTGTTTTTT
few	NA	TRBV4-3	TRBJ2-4	CASSQGVTLAKNIQYF	TGCGCCAGCAGCCAAGGGGTGACTCTAGCCAAAAACATTCAGTACTTC
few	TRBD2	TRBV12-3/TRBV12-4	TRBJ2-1	CASSLGLAGGGEQFF	TGTGCCAGCAGTTTAGGACTAGCGGGTGGGGGTGAGCAGTTCTTC
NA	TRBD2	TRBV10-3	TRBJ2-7	CAISELPSGAYEQYF	TGTGCCATCAGTGAGTTACCTAGCGGAGCCTACGAGCAGTACTTC
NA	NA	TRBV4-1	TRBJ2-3	CASSQEESDTQYF	TGCGCCAGCAGCCAAGAAGAGTCGGATACGCAGTATTTT
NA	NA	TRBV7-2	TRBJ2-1	CASRPGDNEQFF	TGTGCCAGCAGGCCCGGGGACAATGAGCAGTTCTTC